Following are 7 T cell receptor beta chains from one sample sequenced in a study of T cells in Graves' hyperthyroidism and ophthalmopathy. The source material, RNA transcripts, was used to amplify TCR beta CDR3 regions. Initially, a first-round RT-PCR of the TCR CDR3 employed the HTBI primer set. One entry per CDR3 protein results from TCRdb running MiXCR on the multiplex PCR reads. This sample yields roughly 750,000 distinct CDR3 sequences, of which approximately 16% are seen a single time; around 7.7% belongs to the top ten. Sequenced sample: blood. The receptors were gathered from a young man with Graves' hyperthyroidism.

Ten or more counts support this clonotype. The chain employs TRBV2 and TRBJ1-2; D ambiguous. Germline V gene sequence: CDR1 SNHLY, CDR2 FYNNEI. CDR3 length: 11 residues. Trimming took 4 bases from V and 8 from J, leaving 8 bases between them. The CDR3 DNA reads TGTGCCAGCAGTGTTATAACCGGCTACACCTTC. This sequence encodes CASSVITGYTF.

This clonotype showed up just a few times. The chain has TRBV3-1 and TRBJ1-2, with D maybe TRBD1 (6 bases). There are 14 residues in the CDR3. The V end lost 4 bases, the J end lost 2 bases, and 11 bases lay between the germline ends. CDR1 LGHDT and CDR2 YNNKEL come from the germline V gene (reference sequence). The CDR3 sequence: CASSPDRPNYGYTF. CDR3 nucleotide sequence: TGTGCCAGCAGCCCGGACAGACCCAACTATGGCTACACCTTC.

This clonotype was counted only a few times. This chain connects TRBV4-2 to TRBJ1-1; D may be TRBD1 (5 bases). The CDR3 length is 12 residues. The V end was cut by 1 base, the J end by 7 bases, with 7 bases between. Germline CDR1 and CDR2: LGHNA and YNFKEQ. CDR3 in DNA: TGTGCCAGCAGCCAAGTGGGGCTTGAAGCTTTCTTT. Protein product: CASSQVGLEAFF.

V usage is TRBV4-1 and J usage is TRBJ2-1; D possibly matches TRBD1 or TRBD2 (7 bases each). From germline, CDR1 is MGHRA and CDR2 YSYEKL. CDR3 size: 17 residues. Trimming left V 2 bases short and J 0 bases short, with 14 bases between. The CDR3 coding sequence is TGCGCCAGCAGCCAACAGGGGGGGGTAAGCTCCTACAATGAGCAGTTCTTC. Its protein product is CASSQQGGVSSYNEQFF.

This clonotype was seen a few times. The genes are TRBV6-5 and TRBJ2-5; 11 bases fit TRBD2. V dropped 4 bases and J dropped 7; count of bases not matched to a gene: 8. CDR3 size: 15 residues. Germline CDR1 is MNHEY and CDR2 is SVGAGI. The CDR3 nucleotides are TGTGCCAGCAGTTCGACTAGCGGGGCTTCAGGGACCCAGTACTTC. It is translated as CASSSTSGASGTQYF.

This clonotype showed up many times. The V call is TRBV29-1, the J call TRBJ1-1, with 7 bases aligning to TRBD1. Germline V gene sequence: CDR1 SQVTM, CDR2 ANQGSEA. This CDR3 region has 14 residues. V was pared by 6 bases and J by 6 bases, with 13 bases of the junction left unmatched. Written as DNA, the CDR3 is TGCAGCGTCGAGCAACGAACAGGGGACGCTGAAGCTTTCTTT. Amino acids: CSVEQRTGDAEAFF.

The chain is built from TRBV6-1 and TRBJ2-2; D not certain. The CDR3 consists of 13 residues. Germline loops: CDR1 MNHNS, CDR2 SASEGT. Trimming stripped 5 bases from V and 8 bases from J, with 12 bases between. The CDR3 region has the DNA TGTGCCAGCAGTAAACACAGTCTGGGGGAGCTGTTTTTT. Protein sequence: CASSKHSLGELFF.